Detailed here is one TCR beta chain. Its matching antigen is unknown. Using immunoSEQ multiplex PCR, the repertoire was profiled, and TCRdb retains in-frame clones only, with some absent. The table lists roughly 93,000 clones, nearly 90% of them singletons. The CDR3 contains 13 residues. The V end was cut by 6 bases, the J end by 6 bases, with 14 bases between. In germline, CDR1 is SNHLY, CDR2 FYNNEI. The data stem from a study of T cell responses to AZD1222 COVID-19 vaccine. General study results and limits: At baseline, just a handful of AZD1222 recipients tested seropositive. The study reported that nearly half of spike-specific TCRs target unmutated variant regions.

The sequencing used peripheral blood, collected on day 0 of AZD1222 vaccination. This TCR was sampled from an adult in good health. The genes are TRBV2 and TRBJ1-2, with D possibly being TRBD1 (5 bases). In DNA, the CDR3 is TGTGCCAGCAGGGGGGTGCCCCGGGATGGCTACACCTTC. This gives the protein CASRGVPRDGYTF.